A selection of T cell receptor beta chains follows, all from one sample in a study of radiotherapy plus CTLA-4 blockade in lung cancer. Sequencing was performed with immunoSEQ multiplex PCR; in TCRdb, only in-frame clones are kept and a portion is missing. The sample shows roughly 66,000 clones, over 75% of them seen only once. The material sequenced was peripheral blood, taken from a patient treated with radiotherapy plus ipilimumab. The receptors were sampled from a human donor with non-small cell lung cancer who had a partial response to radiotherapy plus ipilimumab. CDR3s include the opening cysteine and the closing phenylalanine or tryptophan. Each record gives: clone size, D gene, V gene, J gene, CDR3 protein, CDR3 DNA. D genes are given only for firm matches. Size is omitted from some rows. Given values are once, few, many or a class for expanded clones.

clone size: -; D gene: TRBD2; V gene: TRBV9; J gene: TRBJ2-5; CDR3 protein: CASSVSLAGRETQYF; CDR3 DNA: TGTGCCAGCAGCGTATCACTAGCGGGAAGAGAGACCCAGTACTTC
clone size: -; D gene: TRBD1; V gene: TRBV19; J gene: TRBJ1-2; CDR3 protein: CASSPLDRGNSYGYTF; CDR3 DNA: TGTGCCAGTAGTCCACTGGACAGGGGGAACTCCTATGGCTACACCTTC
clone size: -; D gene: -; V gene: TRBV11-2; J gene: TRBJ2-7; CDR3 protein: CASSLFGGEQYF; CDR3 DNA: TGTGCCAGCAGCTTATTCGGCGGCGAGCAGTACTTC
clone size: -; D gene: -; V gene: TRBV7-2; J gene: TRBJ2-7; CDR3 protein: CASSLVRQVSEQYF; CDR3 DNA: TGTGCCAGCAGCTTAGTACGGCAGGTCAGCGAGCAGTACTTC
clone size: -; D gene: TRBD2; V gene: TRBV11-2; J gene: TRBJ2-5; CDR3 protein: CASSPFGSGRLETQYF; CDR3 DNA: TGTGCCAGCAGCCCCTTTGGTAGCGGGAGGCTGGAGACCCAGTACTTC
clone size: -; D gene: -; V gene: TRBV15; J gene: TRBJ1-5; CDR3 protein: CATRTDGNQPQHF; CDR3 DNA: TGTGCCACCCGGACAGACGGCAATCAGCCCCAGCATTTT
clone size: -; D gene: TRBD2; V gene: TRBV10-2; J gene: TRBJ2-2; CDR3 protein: CASIGLALNGELFF; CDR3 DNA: TGCGCCAGCATTGGACTAGCGCTGAACGGGGAGCTGTTTTTT
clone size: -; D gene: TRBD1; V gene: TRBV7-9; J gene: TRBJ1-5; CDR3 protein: CASSSLDRGHQPQHF; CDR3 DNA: TGTGCCAGCAGCTCACTCGACAGGGGACATCAGCCCCAGCATTTT
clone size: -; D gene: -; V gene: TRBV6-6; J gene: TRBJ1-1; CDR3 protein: CASKGDKVAVAFF; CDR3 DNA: TGTGCCAGCAAAGGGGACAAGGTCGCGGTGGCTTTCTTT
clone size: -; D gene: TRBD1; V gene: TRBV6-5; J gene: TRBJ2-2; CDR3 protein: CASSYTTGGFGELFF; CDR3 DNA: TGTGCCAGCAGTTACACAACAGGGGGGTTCGGGGAGCTGTTTTTT
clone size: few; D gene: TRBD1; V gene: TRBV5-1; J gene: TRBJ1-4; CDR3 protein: CASSPGTGNEKLFF; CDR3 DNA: TGCGCCAGCAGCCCTGGGACAGGGAATGAAAAACTGTTTTTT
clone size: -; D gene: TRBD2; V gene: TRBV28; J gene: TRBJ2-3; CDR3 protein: CASSLISGRTSTDTQYF; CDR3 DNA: TGTGCCAGCAGTTTAATCAGCGGGAGAACTAGCACAGATACGCAGTATTTT
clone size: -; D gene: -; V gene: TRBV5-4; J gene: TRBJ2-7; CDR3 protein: CASSYTDTGGYEQYF; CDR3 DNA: TGTGCCAGCAGCTATACTGACACAGGTGGTTACGAGCAGTACTTC
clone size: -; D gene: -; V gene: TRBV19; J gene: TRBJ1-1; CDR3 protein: CASRPTGILNTEAFF; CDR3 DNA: TGTGCCAGTAGACCAACAGGGATCCTGAACACTGAAGCTTTCTTT
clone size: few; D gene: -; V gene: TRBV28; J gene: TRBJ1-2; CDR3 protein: CASSPLGQNYGYTF; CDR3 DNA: TGTGCCAGCAGCCCCCTCGGACAGAACTATGGCTACACCTTC
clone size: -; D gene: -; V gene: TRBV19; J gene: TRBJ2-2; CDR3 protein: CASSLRGTPFSTGELFF; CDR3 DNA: TGTGCCAGTAGTCTGAGAGGAACACCCTTTAGCACCGGGGAGCTGTTTTTT
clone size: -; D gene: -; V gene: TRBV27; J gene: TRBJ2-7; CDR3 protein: CASSPARGYEQYF; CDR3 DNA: TGTGCCAGCAGTCCCGCCCGGGGGTACGAGCAGTACTTC
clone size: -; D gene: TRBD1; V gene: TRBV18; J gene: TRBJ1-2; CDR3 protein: CASSYGQGGNYGYTF; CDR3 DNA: TGTGCCAGCTCATACGGACAAGGGGGCAACTATGGCTACACCTTC
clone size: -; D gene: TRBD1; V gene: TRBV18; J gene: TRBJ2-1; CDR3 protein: CASSELMGQTPNEQFF; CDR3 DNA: TGTGCCAGCTCGGAGCTGATGGGACAGACCCCCAATGAGCAGTTCTTC
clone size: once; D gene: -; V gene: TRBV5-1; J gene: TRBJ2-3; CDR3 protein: CASSAGTLSTDTQYF; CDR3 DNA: TGCGCCAGCAGCGCCGGGACTTTAAGCACAGATACGCAGTATTTT
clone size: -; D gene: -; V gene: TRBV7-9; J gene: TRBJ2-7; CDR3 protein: CASSLARDYEQYF; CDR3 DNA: TGTGCCAGCAGCTTAGCCAGGGACTACGAGCAGTACTTC
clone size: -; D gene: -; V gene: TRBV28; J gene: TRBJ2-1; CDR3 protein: CASYREYNEQFF; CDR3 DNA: TGTGCCAGCTACAGGGAATACAATGAGCAGTTCTTC
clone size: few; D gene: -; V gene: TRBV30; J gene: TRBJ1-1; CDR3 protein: CAWSASTEAFF; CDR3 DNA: TGTGCCTGGAGTGCGAGTACTGAAGCTTTCTTT
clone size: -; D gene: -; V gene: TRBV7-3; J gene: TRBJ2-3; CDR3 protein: CASSYRSAKKEYF; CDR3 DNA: TGTGCCAGCAGCTACCGGTCAGCGAAAAAGGAGTATTTT
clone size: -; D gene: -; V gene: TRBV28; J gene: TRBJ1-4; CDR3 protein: CATQWGGVNEKLFF; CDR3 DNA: TGTGCCACTCAGTGGGGGGGAGTTAATGAAAAACTGTTTTTT
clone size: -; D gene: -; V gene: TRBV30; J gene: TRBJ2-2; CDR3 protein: CAWSVHGGAGELFF; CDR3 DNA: TGTGCCTGGAGTGTACATGGTGGAGCCGGGGAGCTGTTTTTT
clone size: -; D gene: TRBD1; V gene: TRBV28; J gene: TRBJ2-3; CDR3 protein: CASSAPGQGVVGTDTQYF; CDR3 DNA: TGTGCCAGCAGTGCCCCGGGACAGGGGGTTGTGGGCACAGATACGCAGTATTTT
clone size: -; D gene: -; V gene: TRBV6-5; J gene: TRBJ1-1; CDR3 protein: CASGPRLTEAFF; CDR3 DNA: TGTGCCAGCGGCCCCAGGTTGACTGAAGCTTTCTTT
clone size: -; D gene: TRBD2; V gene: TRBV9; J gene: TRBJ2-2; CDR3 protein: CASSARGGTNTGELFF; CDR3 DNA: TGTGCCAGCAGCGCCCGGGGAGGGACGAACACCGGGGAGCTGTTTTTT
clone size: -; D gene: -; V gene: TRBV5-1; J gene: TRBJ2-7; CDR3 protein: CASTPDSSYEQYF; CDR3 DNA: TGCGCCAGCACCCCGGACAGCTCCTACGAGCAGTACTTC
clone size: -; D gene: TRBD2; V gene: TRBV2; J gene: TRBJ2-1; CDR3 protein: CASSEDWTSGRAYNEQFF; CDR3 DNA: TGTGCCAGCAGTGAGGACTGGACTAGCGGGAGGGCGTACAATGAGCAGTTCTTC
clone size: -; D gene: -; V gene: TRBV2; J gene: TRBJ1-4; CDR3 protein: CASRPRSTNEKLFF; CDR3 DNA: TGTGCCAGCAGGCCGCGGTCAACTAATGAAAAACTGTTTTTT
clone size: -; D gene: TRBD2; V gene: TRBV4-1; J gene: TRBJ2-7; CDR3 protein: CASSQVLPNSGTTSYEQYF; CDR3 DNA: TGCGCCAGCAGCCAAGTGCTGCCGAACTCCGGGACTACCTCCTACGAGCAGTACTTC
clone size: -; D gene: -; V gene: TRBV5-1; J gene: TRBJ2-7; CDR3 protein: CASSSPGATFYEQYF; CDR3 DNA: TGCGCCAGCAGCAGCCCAGGGGCCACGTTTTACGAGCAGTACTTC
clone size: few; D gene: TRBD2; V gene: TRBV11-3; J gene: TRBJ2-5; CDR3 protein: CASSLGGGQETQYF; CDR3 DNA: TGTGCCAGCAGCTTAGGCGGGGGGCAAGAGACCCAGTACTTC
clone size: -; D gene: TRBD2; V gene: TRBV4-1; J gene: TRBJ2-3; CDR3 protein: CASSQDRLAGITDTQYF; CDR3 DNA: TGCGCCAGCAGCCAAGATCGTCTAGCGGGGATCACAGATACGCAGTATTTT
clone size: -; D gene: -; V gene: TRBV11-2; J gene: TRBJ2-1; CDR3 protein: CASSLDSPSYNEQFF; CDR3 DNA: TGTGCCAGCAGCTTAGACAGTCCCTCCTACAATGAGCAGTTCTTC
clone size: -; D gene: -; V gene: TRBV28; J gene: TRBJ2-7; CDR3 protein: CASGREQYF; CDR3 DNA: TGTGCCAGCGGGCGCGAGCAGTACTTC
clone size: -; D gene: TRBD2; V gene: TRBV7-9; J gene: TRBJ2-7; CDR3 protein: CASSLSSGYYEQYF; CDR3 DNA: TGTGCCAGCAGCTTGTCTAGCGGCTACTACGAGCAGTACTTC
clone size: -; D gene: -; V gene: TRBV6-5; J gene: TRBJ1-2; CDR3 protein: CASSYSEKNGYTF; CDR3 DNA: TGTGCCAGCAGTTACTCGGAGAAAAATGGCTACACCTTC
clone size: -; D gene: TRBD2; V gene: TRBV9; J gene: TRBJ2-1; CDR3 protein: CASSVGLAGGHEQFF; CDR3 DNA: TGTGCCAGCAGCGTTGGACTAGCGGGAGGGCATGAGCAGTTCTTC